This T cell receptor (beta chain) stems from a study of blood T cell repertoires in COVID-19. V lost 5 bases and J lost 4, with 13 bases in between. The CDR3 sequence is 14 residues long. Per germline, CDR1 SGHNT and CDR2 YYREEE (reference sequence). Sequencing used immunoSEQ multiplex PCR; TCRdb keeps in-frame clones, though not all of them. The table lists over 100,000 clones, around 86% of them singletons. This TCR was sampled from a man older than 75 with acute or convalescent COVID-19. Source material: peripheral blood. V gene TRBV5-4 combines with J gene TRBJ1-3, with D possibly being TRBD1 (5 bases). The CDR3, as DNA: TGTGCCAGCAGTCCTGACAGCCTAGGAAACACCATATATTTT. As protein: CASSPDSLGNTIYF.